What follows are 14 T cell receptor beta chains derived from one specimen sequenced in a study of cytotoxic CD8 clonotypes in ibrutinib-treated CLL. Libraries were prepared by immunoSEQ multiplex PCR; TCRdb keeps only in-frame clonotypes and omits some of them. This table has roughly 150,000 clones, about three quarters appearing once. Sequencing was performed on PBMCs, taken after 24 months of ibrutinib treatment. The receptors originated from a human donor with chronic lymphocytic leukemia.

The chain joins TRBV7-2 to TRBJ2-7; D is unclear. The V gene lost 1 base and the J gene lost 0 bases, with 10 bases spanning the gap. CDR3 length: 15 residues. Germline CDR1 and CDR2: SGHTA and FQGNSA. The CDR3 nucleotides read TGTGCCAGCAGCTTAGGAATCCCCATCTCCTACGAGCAGTACTTC. Residues: CASSLGIPISYEQYF. The full variable domain, rest sourced from reference TRBV7-2 and TRBJ2-7, is GAGVSQSPSNKVTEKGKDVELRCDPISGHTALYWYRQSLGQGLEFLIYFQGNSAPDKSGLPSDRFSAERTGGSVSTLTIQRTQQEDSAVYLCASSLGIPISYEQYFGPGTRLTVT.

The rearrangement uses TRBV7-9 and TRBJ2-3; no clear D. This CDR3 has 15 residues. Germline V gives CDR1 SEHNR, CDR2 FQNEAQ (reference sequence). V lost 7 bases and J 2 bases, leaving 16 bases between the germline ends. CDR3 sequence (DNA): TGTGCCAGCACCCCGCTGGGCAGGATCACAGATACGCAGTATTTT. Translating gives CASTPLGRITDTQYF. Using reference TRBV7-9 and TRBJ2-3 for the parts outside the CDR3, the full variable domain is DTGVSQNPRHKITKRGQNVTFRCDPISEHNRLYWYRQTLGQGPEFLTYFQNEAQLEKSRLLSDRFSAERPKGSFSTLEIQRTEQGDSAMYLCASTPLGRITDTQYFGPGTRLTVL.

The CDR3 reads CASSPQAGGNTGELFF. CDR3 DNA: TGCGCCAGCAGCCCACAAGCGGGAGGGAACACCGGGGAGCTGTTTTTT. This chain joins TRBV5-1 and TRBJ2-2; 9 bases agree with TRBD2. The germline V gene encodes CDR1 SGHRS and CDR2 YFSETQ. The CDR3 extends over 16 amino acids. The V gene end was trimmed by 4 bases and the J gene end by 1 base; junction bases not matched to a gene: 5.

The chain uses TRBV5-1 and TRBJ2-1, with TRBD2 as a possible D gene (6 bases). V was pared by 4 bases and J by 9 bases, with 14 bases between. CDR1 SGHRS and CDR2 YFSETQ come from the germline V gene. The CDR3 sequence is 13 residues long. In nucleotides, the CDR3 is TGCGCCAGCAGCCGGGAGAGGGCTACTGAGCAGTTCTTC. Its protein product is CASSRERATEQFF.

The DNA of the CDR3 is TGTGCCAGCAGTGACGGGGCGGGGCTGAGAAACACCATATATTTT. Amino acid sequence: CASSDGAGLRNTIYF. The rearrangement links TRBV2 to TRBJ1-3, with a possible D match to TRBD1 (5 bases). CDR3 length: 15 amino acids. Trimming took 3 bases from V and 5 from J, leaving 14 bases between them. From germline, CDR1 is SNHLY and CDR2 FYNNEI.

In this sample, this clone turned up a few times. J is TRBJ2-7 and V is TRBV5-1; 10 bases match TRBD2. V lost 4 bases to trimming and J lost 7 bases; unmatched junction nucleotides: 14. This CDR3 contains 16 residues. Germline-derived CDR1 and CDR2 are SGHRS and YFSETQ. The CDR3 DNA reads as TGCGCCAGCAGCCCCCGAGCGGGAGGGCCGTCGTTGGAGCAGTACTTC. The encoded protein is CASSPRAGGPSLEQYF. The full variable domain, with the rest looked up from reference TRBV5-1 and TRBJ2-7, is KAGVTQTPRYLIKTRGQQVTLSCSPISGHRSVSWYQQTPGQGLQFLFEYFSETQRNKGNFPGRFSGRQFSNSRSEMNVSTLELGDSALYLCASSPRAGGPSLEQYFGPGTRLTVT.

The gene calls are TRBV14 and TRBJ2-7; weak D call: TRBD1 (6 bases). V dropped 6 bases and J dropped 7 bases, with 13 bases sitting between them. This CDR3 has 12 residues. Germline V lookup: CDR1 SGHDN, CDR2 FVKESK. For the CDR3, the DNA is TGTGCCAGCAGTACAGGGCCCTGGGAGCAGTACTTC. Protein sequence: CASSTGPWEQYF.

This chain connects TRBV11-3 to TRBJ2-1; 7 bases line up with TRBD1. The V gene's germline CDR1 is SGHNT and CDR2 YENEEA. J gave up 2 bases and V 8 bases, and 3 bases lay outside the gene matches. The CDR3 covers 13 residues. CDR3 nucleotide sequence: TGTGCCAGCCGAACAGGGGCCTACAATGAGCAGTTCTTC. Its translation is CASRTGAYNEQFF.

This clone was seen a few times. The rearrangement joins TRBV28 to TRBJ1-2; D not resolved. The CDR3 loop spans 11 amino acids. V was pared by 8 bases and J by 8 bases, with 12 bases between. Germline lookup yields CDR1 MDHEN and CDR2 SYDVKM. DNA of the CDR3: TGTGCCAGCCGCGGGCGCCCGGGCTACACCTTC. The encoded protein is CASRGRPGYTF.

J is TRBJ2-1 and V is TRBV7-2, with 9 bases matching TRBD1. CDR3 length: 15 amino acids. Germline trimming cut 5 bases from V and 1 base from J; bases unmatched to any gene: 3. Germline lookup yields CDR1 SGHTA and CDR2 FQGNSA. The CDR3 nucleotides read TGTGCCAGCAGCCGGGGACAGGGTTCCTACAATGAGCAGTTCTTC. Translating gives CASSRGQGSYNEQFF.

The V and J genes are TRBV4-3 and TRBJ2-1; 10 nucleotides line up with TRBD1. The V gene's germline CDR1 is LGHNA and CDR2 YSLEER. The CDR3 has 16 amino acids. J lost 9 bases, V lost 4 bases, and 12 bases had no gene match. The CDR3 nucleotides are TGCGCCAGCAGCCCAGGACAGGGGGAGTTTAGCGGTGAGCAGTTCTTC. Amino acids: CASSPGQGEFSGEQFF.

The sample holds one count of this clone. V is TRBV28 and J is TRBJ1-4; no definite D call. The V gene's germline CDR1 is MDHEN and CDR2 SYDVKM. The length of the CDR3 is 14 residues. Trimming cost V 6 bases and J 8 bases, with 16 bases left between them. The CDR3 here is CASRPQELNEKLFF. The CDR3 DNA is TGTGCCAGCAGACCCCAGGAGTTGAACGAAAAACTGTTTTTT. Variable domain in full (rest from reference TRBV28 and TRBJ1-4): DVKVTQSSRYLVKRTGEKVFLECVQDMDHENMFWYRQDPGLGLRLIYFSYDVKMKEKGDIPEGYSVSREKKERFSLILESASTNQTSMYLCASRPQELNEKLFFGSGTQLSVL.

This chain uses TRBV7-9 with TRBJ2-5, with 12 bases fitting TRBD2. With V trimmed by 5 bases and J by 8 bases, 9 bases remained unmatched. The CDR3 loop spans 15 amino acids. Germline V gene lookup returns CDR1 SEHNR and CDR2 FQNEAQ (reference sequence). CDR3 amino acids: CASSPGLAGRGTQYF. CDR3 bases: TGTGCCAGCAGCCCAGGACTAGCGGGGCGGGGTACCCAGTACTTC.

DNA for the CDR3: TGTGCCAGCAGCCCGCGCGGGTCCTACAATGAGCAGTTCTTC. Its translation: CASSPRGSYNEQFF. The genes are TRBV11-3 and TRBJ2-1, with D possibly matching TRBD2 (5 bases). The germline CDR1 and CDR2 sequences are SGHNT and YENEEA. This CDR3 is built from 14 residues. The V and J ends lost 5 bases and 1 base respectively, with 9 bases between them. Variable domain in full (rest from reference TRBV11-3 and TRBJ2-1): EAGVVQSPRYKIIEKKQPVAFWCNPISGHNTLYWYLQNLGQGPELLIRYENEEAVDDSQLPKDRFSAERLKGVDSTLKIQPAELGDSAVYLCASSPRGSYNEQFFGPGTRLTVL.